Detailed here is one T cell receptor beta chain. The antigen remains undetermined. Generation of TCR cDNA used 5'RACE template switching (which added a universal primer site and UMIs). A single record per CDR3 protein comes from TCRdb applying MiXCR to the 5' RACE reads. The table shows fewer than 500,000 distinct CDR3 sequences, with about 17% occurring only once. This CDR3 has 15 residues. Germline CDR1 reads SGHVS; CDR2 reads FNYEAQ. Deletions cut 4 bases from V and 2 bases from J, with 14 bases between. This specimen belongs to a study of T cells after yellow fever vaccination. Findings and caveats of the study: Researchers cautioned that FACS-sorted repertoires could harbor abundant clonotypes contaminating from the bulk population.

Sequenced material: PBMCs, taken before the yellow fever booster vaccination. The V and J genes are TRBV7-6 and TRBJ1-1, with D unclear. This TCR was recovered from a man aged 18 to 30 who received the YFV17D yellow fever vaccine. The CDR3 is CASSSPWQRNTEAFF. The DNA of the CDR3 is TGTGCCAGCAGCTCCCCGTGGCAACGAAACACTGAAGCTTTCTTT.